The clone carrying this T cell receptor beta chain was seen a few times. Its antigen is currently unknown. PCR was performed a second time for 7 to 11 cycles using a sample-barcoded 5' primer and a J-beta primer mix. TCRdb redid the calling of the 5' RACE reads with MiXCR, one entry per CDR3 protein. The sample holds about 730,000 distinct CDR3 sequences; approximately 39% are singletons and the top ten take 20% to 25%. This specimen belongs to a study of blood T cells in healthy people across ages. Points from the study as a whole: Naive CD4+ cells and diversity were both higher in long-lived donors than in aged donors.

This CDR3 contains 15 residues. The V gene's germline CDR1 is MNHEY and CDR2 SMNVEV (reference sequence). V shed 5 bases and J 3 bases; nucleotides not matched to a gene: 8. The source is a woman aged 55 to 70 in good health. The sequencing input was blood. The chain uses TRBV27 and TRBJ1-2; 8 nucleotides agree with TRBD1. The CDR3 sequence is CASSPRTGRDYGYTF. CDR3 nucleotides: TGTGCCAGCAGTCCGCGGACAGGGAGGGACTATGGCTACACCTTC.